One sample yielded the 5 T cell receptor beta chains listed below, sequenced in a study of human T cells and chemical hapten exposure. Noted time point: pre-sensitization, week 0. Treatment: therapeutic diphenylcyclopropenone sensitization with weekly scalp DPC. TCRdb re-called the RACE reads with MiXCR, one entry per CDR3 protein. The sample has 350,000 to 450,000 distinct CDR3 sequences, about 5.1% seen once; the top ten hold 2.6%. Sequencing used whole blood, obtained in connection with sensitization to the hapten diphenylcyclopropenone (DPC). Receptors were obtained from a woman aged 45-59 years with alopecia areata. Some clones in this sample may be carry-over from other donors' samples.

The J gene is TRBJ2-2, the V gene TRBV11-2; tentative D call: TRBD2 (6 bases). With 0 bases removed from V and 5 bases from J, the gap between germline ends came to 19 bases. The CDR3 is made up of 18 amino acids. The germline CDR1 and CDR2 sequences are SGHAT and FQNNGV. CDR3 residues: CASSLDVSAGSFTGELFF. CDR3 DNA sequence: TGTGCCAGCAGCTTAGATGTATCCGCGGGATCGTTTACCGGGGAGCTGTTTTTT.

At least ten counts were recorded for this clonotype. The V call is TRBV12-3 or TRBV12-4, the J call TRBJ2-4; a weak D match, TRBD2 (6 bases). The CDR3 has 13 amino acids. V was pared by 4 bases and J by 7 bases, with 11 bases between. The CDR3 DNA sequence: TGTGCCAGCAGTTCCGGGACTGAGAACATTCAGTACTTC. Amino acid sequence: CASSSGTENIQYF.

This clonotype was counted at least ten times. The CDR3, as DNA: TGTGCCATCAGTCAACTAGCGGATGAGCAGTTCTTC. This translates into CAISQLADEQFF. The rearrangement links TRBV10-3 to TRBJ2-1, with 8 positions matching TRBD2. Germline values: CDR1 ENHRY, CDR2 SYGVKD. The CDR3 extends over 12 amino acids. J gave up 8 bases and V 5 bases, and 2 bases lay outside the gene matches.

This clonotype was seen more than once but under ten times. The V gene is TRBV19, the J gene TRBJ2-3; D is undetermined. CDR3 length equals 16 residues. The V end lost 2 bases, the J end lost 0 bases, and 12 bases lay between the germline ends. Looked up from germline, CDR1 is LNHDA and CDR2 is SQIVND (reference sequence). In nucleotides, the CDR3 is TGTGCCAGTAGTATATGGGTGGACGCGAGCACAGATACGCAGTATTTT. Translating it yields CASSIWVDASTDTQYF.

In this sample, this clonotype turned up many times. The chain uses TRBV7-9 and TRBJ1-2; 7 nucleotides line up with TRBD1. The germline V gene has CDR1 SEHNR and CDR2 FQNEAQ (reference sequence). Losses at the gene ends were 0 bases for V and 10 bases for J; bases not matched to a gene: 5. The CDR3 has 13 residues. The CDR3 DNA reads TGTGCCAGCAGCTTAGCCCCCGACAGGGTCTACACCTTC. It yields the protein CASSLAPDRVYTF.